One sample yielded the 21 T cell receptor beta chains listed below, sequenced in a study of blood T cell repertoires in COVID-19. Assay: immunoSEQ multiplex PCR; the TCRdb copy retains only in-frame clones and omits some. This table holds 180,000 or so clones, more than 70% found once. Sequencing was done on a sample of peripheral blood. These receptors came from a man aged 40-49 years with active or convalescent COVID-19.

V and J are TRBV5-4 and TRBJ2-7, with 8 bases aligning to TRBD1. CDR1 SGHNT and CDR2 YYREEE come from the germline V gene (reference sequence). The V gene end was trimmed by 4 bases and the J gene end by 2 bases; junction bases not matched to a gene: 5. This CDR3 comprises 14 residues. As DNA, the CDR3 is TGTGCCAGCAGCCCGGGACAGGTAGCCTACGAGCAGTACTTC. It specifies CASSPGQVAYEQYF.

This chain joins TRBV5-5 and TRBJ1-2; D gene uncertain. CDR3 size: 14 residues. Trimming left V 0 bases short and J 3 bases short, with 9 bases between. Germline CDR1 and CDR2: SGHKS and YYEKEE (reference sequence). The CDR3 is CASSLGWRDYGYTF. The CDR3 DNA reads as TGTGCCAGCAGCTTGGGTTGGAGGGACTATGGCTACACCTTC.

V and J are TRBV6-1 and TRBJ2-2; D gene ambiguous. The germline V gene has CDR1 MNHNS and CDR2 SASEGT. The ends were cut back, 3 bases at V and 2 bases at J, with 4 bases in the middle. The CDR3 loop spans 13 amino acids. The CDR3 loop reads CASSDTNTGELFF. CDR3 bases: TGTGCCAGCAGTGACACTAACACCGGGGAGCTGTTTTTT.

The chain joins TRBV4-3 to TRBJ2-3; 9 bases are a match to TRBD2. The CDR3 is 19 residues long. The trim removed 3 bases at V and 6 bases at J, leaving 19 bases unmatched. Germline V CDR1 and CDR2: LGHNA, YSLEER. In nucleotides, the CDR3 is TGCGCCAGCAGCCACGACCTAAATGTAGCGGGGGCCTCTGCCGATACGCAGTATTTT. Residues: CASSHDLNVAGASADTQYF.

The chain is built from TRBV29-1 and TRBJ1-2; D may be TRBD1 (5 bases). Germline CDR1 and CDR2: SQVTM and ANQGSEA. The V end was cut by 4 bases, the J end by 1 base, with 7 bases between. The CDR3 consists of 12 residues. The CDR3 here is CSVAGVNYGYTF. The CDR3 bases are TGCAGCGTTGCGGGGGTTAACTATGGCTACACCTTC. Full variable domain (missing parts from reference TRBV29-1 and TRBJ1-2): SAVISQKPSRDICQRGTSLTIQCQVDSQVTMMFWYRQQPGQSLTLIATANQGSEATYESGFVIDKFPISRPNLTFSTLTVSNMSPEDSSIYLCSVAGVNYGYTFGSGTRLTVV.

J is TRBJ1-1 and V is TRBV18, with TRBD1 identical over 12 bases. There are 13 residues in the CDR3. The germline V gene encodes CDR1 KGHSH and CDR2 LQKENI. V trimming: 3 bases; J trimming: 14 bases; junction bases outside the gene matches: 7. CDR3 nucleotides: TGTGCCAGCTCACCTCGGGACAGGGGGCAGGAGTTCTTT. This sequence encodes CASSPRDRGQEFF.

This clone has more than one count but fewer than ten. The V gene is TRBV4-1, the J gene TRBJ1-2; no definite D call. The CDR3 is made up of 16 amino acids. V dropped 0 bases and J dropped 0 bases, with 11 bases sitting between them. Germline V gene data show CDR1 as MGHRA and CDR2 as YSYEKL. The CDR3 sequence is CASSQESKAANYGYTF. The CDR3 region has the DNA TGCGCCAGCAGCCAAGAATCCAAGGCGGCTAACTATGGCTACACCTTC.

The sample holds one count of this clone. The V and J genes are TRBV30 and TRBJ2-1; D might be TRBD1 (5 bases). The CDR3 sequence is 10 residues long. The germline V gene encodes CDR1 GTSNPN and CDR2 SVGIG (reference sequence). The CDR3, as DNA: TGTGCGCTGGAGTTAGGGGTGCAGTTCTTC. Translated: CALELGVQFF.

This chain connects TRBV18 to TRBJ1-6; the D is unclear. With 4 bases removed from V and 7 bases from J, the gap between germline ends came to 17 bases. This CDR3 has 16 amino acids. Looked up from germline, CDR1 is KGHSH and CDR2 is LQKENI. CDR3 residues: CASSLIQSQINSPLHF. The DNA for the CDR3 is TGTGCCAGCTCACTGATACAGAGCCAGATCAATTCACCCCTCCACTTT.

The V and J genes are TRBV7-3 and TRBJ2-3, with 8 bases matching TRBD1. The CDR3 length is 15 residues. Trimming removed 0 bases from V and 1 base from J; junction bases left unmatched: 0. Per the germline V gene, CDR1 is SGHTA and CDR2 is FQGTGA. In nucleotides, the CDR3 is TGTGCCAGCAGCTTAACGGACAGGGGCACAGATACGCAGTATTTT. Its protein is CASSLTDRGTDTQYF. The full variable domain, rest sourced from reference TRBV7-3 and TRBJ2-3, is GAGVSQTPSNKVTEKGKYVELRCDPISGHTALYWYRQSLGQGPEFLIYFQGTGAADDSGLPNDRFFAVRPEGSVSTLKIQRTERGDSAVYLCASSLTDRGTDTQYFGPGTRLTVL.

The V gene is TRBV6-5, the J gene TRBJ1-3; D is unresolved. V was pared by 4 bases and J by 5 bases, with 12 bases between. Per the germline V gene, CDR1 is MNHEY and CDR2 is SVGAGI. This CDR3 is built from 14 residues. CDR3 sequence: CASSSPLDRNTIYF. As DNA, the CDR3 is TGTGCCAGCAGTTCCCCCTTAGATCGAAACACCATATATTTT.

The chain combines TRBV5-1 with TRBJ1-4; no reliable D call. This CDR3 is built from 15 residues. Deletions cut 1 base from V and 6 bases from J, with 13 bases between. The germline V gene encodes CDR1 SGHRS and CDR2 YFSETQ. The CDR3 DNA is TGCGCCAGCAGCTTGTCGGCAGGCGGGGATGAAAAACTGTTTTTT. Protein sequence: CASSLSAGGDEKLFF.

V usage is TRBV14 and J usage is TRBJ2-4, with TRBD1 identical over 7 bases. The CDR3 sequence is 14 residues long. V shed 1 base, J shed 6 bases, and the junction held 3 bases outside the gene matches. Per the germline V gene, CDR1 is SGHDN and CDR2 is FVKESK. CDR3 in DNA: TGTGCCAGCAGCCAAGGAGGGGGCCCAAACATTCAGTACTTC. It yields the protein CASSQGGGPNIQYF.

CDR3 sequence reads: CASRGRTEHSPLHF. CDR3 nucleotide sequence: TGTGCCAGCCGCGGGAGGACGGAACATTCACCCCTCCACTTT. V usage is TRBV11-2 and J usage is TRBJ1-6; D is unresolved. Germline V gives CDR1 SGHAT, CDR2 FQNNGV. The CDR3 is 14 amino acids. Deletions cut 8 bases from V and 8 bases from J, with 16 bases between.

V gene TRBV2 combines with J gene TRBJ2-6, with D possibly being TRBD2 (5 bases). Per the germline V gene, CDR1 is SNHLY and CDR2 is FYNNEI. The CDR3 length is 15 residues. V was cut by 1 base and J by 2 bases, with 6 bases left in between. DNA of the CDR3: TGTGCCAGCAGTGAAGTGGGAGCTGGGGCCAACGTCCTGACTTTC. Protein sequence: CASSEVGAGANVLTF.

This chain connects TRBV5-1 to TRBJ1-4; 7 positions match TRBD1. Per germline, CDR1 SGHRS and CDR2 YFSETQ. The trim removed 3 bases at V and 5 bases at J, leaving 7 bases unmatched. This CDR3 region has 15 residues. CDR3 in DNA: TGCGCCAGCAGCTCCCGGGACAGACTAAATGAAAAACTGTTTTTT. This encodes CASSSRDRLNEKLFF.

This clone has more than one count but fewer than ten. This sequence joins TRBV19 and TRBJ1-5, with TRBD1 identical over 7 bases. In germline, CDR1 is LNHDA, CDR2 SQIVND (reference sequence). V shed 4 bases, J shed 0 bases, and the junction held 3 bases outside the gene matches. This CDR3 has 15 amino acids. CDR3 residues: CASSKGQSSNQPQHF. The CDR3 coding sequence is TGTGCCAGTAGTAAGGGACAGTCTAGCAATCAGCCCCAGCATTTT. Filled out from reference TRBV19 and TRBJ1-5, the complete variable domain reads DGGITQSPKYLFRKEGQNVTLSCEQNLNHDAMYWYRQDPGQGLRLIYYSQIVNDFQKGDIAEGYSVSREKKESFPLTVTSAQKNPTAFYLCASSKGQSSNQPQHFGDGTRLSIL.

J is TRBJ1-2 and V is TRBV9, with 9 nucleotides matching TRBD1. The V and J ends lost 0 bases and 2 bases, in that order; junction bases with no gene match: 11. The V gene's germline CDR1 is SGDLS and CDR2 YYNGEE. The CDR3 has 18 amino acids. CDR3 loop: CASSVDPTPGQGNYGYTF. CDR3 DNA sequence: TGTGCCAGCAGCGTAGACCCCACACCCGGACAGGGGAACTATGGCTACACCTTC.

This clone is a singleton in its sample. The chain carries TRBV5-1 and TRBJ2-5, with 7 positions matching TRBD2. J lost 5 bases, V lost 0 bases, and 4 bases had no gene match. Germline V gives CDR1 SGHRS, CDR2 YFSETQ. The CDR3 runs to 14 residues. CDR3 nucleotide sequence: TGCGCCAGCAGCTTGGGTAGCGGGCGGGAGACCCAGTACTTC. Translated, it gives CASSLGSGRETQYF. Complete variable domain (other parts from reference TRBV5-1 and TRBJ2-5): KAGVTQTPRYLIKTRGQQVTLSCSPISGHRSVSWYQQTPGQGLQFLFEYFSETQRNKGNFPGRFSGRQFSNSRSEMNVSTLELGDSALYLCASSLGSGRETQYFGPGTRLLVL.

The gene calls are TRBV30 and TRBJ1-2; 10 bases map to TRBD1. Germline CDR1 GTSNPN, CDR2 SVGIG (reference sequence). The CDR3 spans 17 residues. J lost 4 bases, V lost 0 bases, and 11 bases had no gene match. The chain's CDR3 is CAWSVRTGGWSFYGYTF. The CDR3 nucleotides read TGTGCCTGGAGTGTTAGGACAGGGGGATGGAGTTTCTATGGCTACACCTTC.

For the CDR3, the DNA is TGTGCCAGCAGCCAACGGCGGGGGGGCTCCGGGGAGCTGTTTTTT. It translates to CASSQRRGGSGELFF. The rearrangement uses TRBV7-2 and TRBJ2-2; TRBD2 matches at 9 bases. Losses at the gene ends were 5 bases for V and 6 bases for J; bases not matched to a gene: 7. The CDR3 sequence is 15 residues long. Germline values: CDR1 SGHTA, CDR2 FQGNSA.